Listed below are T cell receptor beta chains from one sample, sequenced in a study of cytomegalovirus exposure and HLA in healthy donors. Only in-frame clones appear in the TCRdb table, and some are missing; sequencing was by immunoSEQ multiplex PCR. This sample has 150,000 to 200,000 clones, with over 70% found just once. The sample taken for sequencing was PBMCs. These receptors were collected from a woman between 35 and 50 years old in good health and CMV-seropositive. The CDR3 runs from the conserved cysteine through the conserved F or W. Each record gives: V gene, J gene, clone size, D gene, CDR3 DNA, CDR3 protein. The D gene is left open where the match is weak. Not all rows give a size; the values are once, few, many and, for expanded clones, a class.

>TRBV4-3|TRBJ1-2|once|NA
TGCGCCAGCAGCCAAGGGGCGGGACGGACTACCAGCTACACCTTC
CASSQGAGRTTSYTF
>TRBV11-3|TRBJ1-3|NA|NA
TGTGCCAGCAGATCTACAGGGACTGGAAACACCATATATTTT
CASRSTGTGNTIYF
>TRBV7-2|TRBJ1-2|NA|TRBD1
TGTGCCAGCAGCTTAACCGGGACAGGGCATGGCTACACCTTC
CASSLTGTGHGYTF
>TRBV6-1|TRBJ1-4|NA|NA
TGTGCCAGCGGAGGCAGAGGGGGTGAAAAACTGTTTTTT
CASGGRGGEKLFF
>TRBV5-1|TRBJ1-2|few|TRBD1
TGCGCCAGCAGCTTGGACAGGGGGACGACGGGCTACACCTTC
CASSLDRGTTGYTF
>TRBV20-1|TRBJ1-1|NA|NA
TGCAGTGCTAGAGCCCTCTCTGAAGCTTTCTTT
CSARALSEAFF
>TRBV27|TRBJ2-7|NA|TRBD2
TGTGCCAGCAGTCTGCTAGCGGGGGGGCCCCCCAGCTCCTACGAGCAGTACTTC
CASSLLAGGPPSSYEQYF
>TRBV5-1|TRBJ1-1|few|TRBD1
TGCGCCAGCAACAAAGATCGCCGGGACAGGGAAGATGGTAAAACTGAAGCTTTCTTT
CASNKDRRDREDGKTEAFF
>TRBV21-1|TRBJ1-6|NA|NA
TGTGCCAGCAGCAAAACCATTAAGACAGGGATAAGTTCACCCCTCCACTTT
CASSKTIKTGISSPLHF
>TRBV13|TRBJ2-7|NA|NA
TGTGCCAGCAGCTTAGGAGGAGTCTACGAGCAGTACTTC
CASSLGGVYEQYF
>TRBV19|TRBJ1-6|NA|NA
TGTGCCAGTAGTATCGGGTCACCATCAAATTCACCCCTCCACTTT
CASSIGSPSNSPLHF
>TRBV28|TRBJ2-3|NA|NA
TGTGCCAGCAGTTCAGAACGGGGGTTGACAGATACGCAGTATTTT
CASSSERGLTDTQYF
>TRBV2|TRBJ2-2|NA|NA
TGTGCCAGCCTCGTAGAGACGAACACCGGGGAGCTGTTTTTT
CASLVETNTGELFF
>TRBV5-1|TRBJ2-7|NA|TRBD1
TGCGCCAGCAGCGCTTCCTCAGGGGGTTTCTACGAGCAGTACTTC
CASSASSGGFYEQYF
>TRBV9|TRBJ2-7|NA|TRBD2
TGTGCCAGCAGCGTAGCGGCTAGCGGATACGAGCAGTACTTC
CASSVAASGYEQYF
>TRBV18|TRBJ1-2|once|NA
TGTGCCAGCTCACCAGATTTGAGTAGGACTTATGGCTACACCTTC
CASSPDLSRTYGYTF
>TRBV4-2|TRBJ2-2|NA|TRBD2
TGTGCCAGCAGCCAAGGAGGGCTAGCGGGGATCGGGGAGCTGTTTTTT
CASSQGGLAGIGELFF
>TRBV13|TRBJ2-1|NA|NA
TGTGCCAGCAGCTTAGCCCTAGGGACTTTAAGCTCCTACAATGAGCAGTTCTTC
CASSLALGTLSSYNEQFF
>TRBV7-3|TRBJ2-3|NA|TRBD1
TGTGCCAGCAGCTTAACGGGGACAGGGGGTAGAGATACGCAGTATTTT
CASSLTGTGGRDTQYF
>TRBV19|TRBJ2-3|NA|NA
TGTGCCAGTAGTCCCGGGGGCACAGATACGCAGTATTTT
CASSPGGTDTQYF
>TRBV7-2|TRBJ2-1|once|TRBD1
TGTGCCAGCAGCGCGTTACCGGGACAGGGGGCTGATGAGCAGTTCTTC
CASSALPGQGADEQFF
>TRBV27|TRBJ2-7|once|TRBD2
TGTGCCAGCAGTGCCACTAGCGGTGATACCTACGAGCAGTACTTC
CASSATSGDTYEQYF
>TRBV6-6|TRBJ1-1|few|NA
TGTGCCAGCAGTTACCTGGGACAGAACACTGAAGCTTTCTTT
CASSYLGQNTEAFF
>TRBV7-9|TRBJ2-1|few|NA
TGTGCCAGCAGCGAGGCACAGGGACGGGACAATGAGCAGTTCTTC
CASSEAQGRDNEQFF
>TRBV9|TRBJ2-5|NA|TRBD2
TGTGCCAGCAGCGTAGGACTAGCGGGGGCCGAAGAGACCCAGTACTTC
CASSVGLAGAEETQYF
>TRBV5-1|TRBJ2-2|few|NA
TGCGCCAGCAGCTTGGATGGTGGGCCCGGGGAGCTGTTTTTT
CASSLDGGPGELFF
>TRBV7-8|TRBJ1-5|NA|NA
TGTGCCACGGCATCAGGGTACAGCAATCAGCCCCAGCATTTT
CATASGYSNQPQHF
>TRBV9|TRBJ2-5|NA|TRBD2
TGTGCCAGCAGCCAGACTAGCGGGGGTCGGGAGACCCAGTACTTC
CASSQTSGGRETQYF
>TRBV7-6|TRBJ2-1|NA|TRBD2
TGTGCCAGCGGGCGGGGGGGCGGCGGTGAGCAGTTCTTC
CASGRGGGGEQFF
>TRBV19|TRBJ2-7|NA|NA
TGTGCCAGTAGTGGCGGGGTCCATGAGCAGTACTTC
CASSGGVHEQYF
>TRBV7-2|TRBJ2-2|NA|NA
TGTGCCCTCATGACGGCGGGGACCGGGGAGCTGTTTTTT
CALMTAGTGELFF
>TRBV1|TRBJ2-7|NA|NA
TGCACCAGCAGGGACAGCTCCTACGAGCAGTACTTC
CTSRDSSYEQYF
>TRBV4-1|TRBJ1-5|NA|NA
TGCGCCAGCAGCCAAGACCCCCCGTGGGCAGAGAGCAATCAGCCCCAGCATTTT
CASSQDPPWAESNQPQHF
>TRBV6-6|TRBJ1-1|NA|NA
TGTGCCAGCAGTTATAGTACAGTCACTGAAGCTTTCTTT
CASSYSTVTEAFF
>TRBV30|TRBJ1-2|few|TRBD1
TGTGCCGGTACAGGGGTTGACTATGGCTACACCTTC
CAGTGVDYGYTF
>TRBV7-3|TRBJ1-1|NA|NA
TGTGCCAGCAGCTCCCGGGACTTTAACACTGAAGCTTTCTTT
CASSSRDFNTEAFF
>TRBV19|TRBJ2-3|NA|NA
TGTGCCAGTAGTTCACGAACCAGGCGCAGGGCAGATACGCAGTATTTT
CASSSRTRRRADTQYF
>TRBV28|TRBJ1-1|NA|TRBD1
TGTGCCAGCAGTCTAACTCAACAGGGGGCAAGTACCACTGAAGCTTTCTTT
CASSLTQQGASTTEAFF
>TRBV18|TRBJ2-1|NA|NA
TGTGCCAGCTCGCCCGCCACCGGGACACGGGGTTACAATGAGCAGTTCTTC
CASSPATGTRGYNEQFF
>TRBV10-3|TRBJ2-7|NA|TRBD1
TGTGCCATCAGTGAGTCGACAGGGGGTCCCTACGAGCAGTACTTC
CAISESTGGPYEQYF
>TRBV5-1|TRBJ1-2|NA|TRBD1
TGCGCCAGCAGCTTGGAGGGACAGTACTATGGCTACACCTTC
CASSLEGQYYGYTF
>TRBV4-2|TRBJ2-1|NA|NA
TGTGCCAGCAGCCAAGGGCCCCTGCGGGTGAGCTCCTACAATGAGCAGTTCTTC
CASSQGPLRVSSYNEQFF
>TRBV6-5|TRBJ2-2|NA|NA
TGTGCCAGCAGTAACGACAGAAACACCGGGGAGCTGTTTTTT
CASSNDRNTGELFF
>TRBV20-1|TRBJ1-1|NA|NA
TGCAGTGCAAGGCAGGGGCTCGAAGCTTTCTTT
CSARQGLEAFF
>TRBV7-8|TRBJ2-3|NA|TRBD2
TGTGCCAGCAGCCCTGGATGGCTCGCGGGGGTGGGAGATACGCAGTATTTT
CASSPGWLAGVGDTQYF
>TRBV6-1|TRBJ1-2|NA|NA
TGTGCCAGCAATACAGGGTCCCATCCCTATGGCTACACCTTC
CASNTGSHPYGYTF
>TRBV5-6|TRBJ2-6|NA|NA
TGTGCCAGCAGCTTGTTATCCGGGTCTTTCTCTGGGGCCAACGTCCTGACTTTC
CASSLLSGSFSGANVLTF
>TRBV7-8|TRBJ2-5|NA|NA
TGTGCCAGCACCGCCCCATTACCAGGAGAGACCCAGTACTTC
CASTAPLPGETQYF
>TRBV29-1|TRBJ1-1|NA|TRBD1
TGCAGCGTGACAGGGGTTAACACTGAAGCTTTCTTT
CSVTGVNTEAFF
>TRBV7-9|TRBJ2-3|few|NA
TGTGCCAGCAGCTTAGCGCGGGGAAGGCCCACAGATACGCAGTATTTT
CASSLARGRPTDTQYF
>TRBV5-1|TRBJ1-1|few|TRBD1
TGCGCCAGCAGCCCCCCGACAGGGGTACCTGAAGCTTTCTTT
CASSPPTGVPEAFF